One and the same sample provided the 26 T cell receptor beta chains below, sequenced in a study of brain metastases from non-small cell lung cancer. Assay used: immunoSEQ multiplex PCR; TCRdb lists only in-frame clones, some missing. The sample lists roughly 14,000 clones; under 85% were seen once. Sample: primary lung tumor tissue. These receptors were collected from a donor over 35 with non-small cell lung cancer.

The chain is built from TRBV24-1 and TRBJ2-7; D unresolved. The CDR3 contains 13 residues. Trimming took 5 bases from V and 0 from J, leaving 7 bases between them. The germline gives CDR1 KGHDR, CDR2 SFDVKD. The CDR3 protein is CATSVAHSYEQYV. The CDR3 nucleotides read TGTGCCACCAGTGTAGCTCACTCCTACGAGCAGTACGTC.

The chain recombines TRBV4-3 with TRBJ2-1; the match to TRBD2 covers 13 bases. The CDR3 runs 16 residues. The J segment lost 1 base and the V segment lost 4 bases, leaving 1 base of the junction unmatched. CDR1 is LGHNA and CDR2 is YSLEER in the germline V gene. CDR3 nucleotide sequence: TGCGCCAGCAGCCCGGGACTAGCGGGGTCCTACAATGAGCAGTTCTTC. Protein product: CASSPGLAGSYNEQFF.

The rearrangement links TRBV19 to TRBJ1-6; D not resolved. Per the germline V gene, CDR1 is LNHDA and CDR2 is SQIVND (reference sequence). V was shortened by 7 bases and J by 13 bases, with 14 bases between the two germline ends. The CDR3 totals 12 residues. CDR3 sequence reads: CASTTRVGPLHF. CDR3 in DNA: TGTGCCAGTACCACCCGAGTCGGTCCCCTCCACTTT.

Here the CDR3 DNA reads TGCGCCAGCAGAAGGGGGGGGAACACTGAAGCTTTCTTT. Residues: CASRRGGNTEAFF. This chain links TRBV10-2 with TRBJ1-1; D possibly corresponds to TRBD1 (6 bases). Trimming cost V 6 bases and J 1 base, with 9 bases left between them. The CDR3 length is 13 residues. The germline V gene encodes CDR1 WSHSY and CDR2 SAAADI.

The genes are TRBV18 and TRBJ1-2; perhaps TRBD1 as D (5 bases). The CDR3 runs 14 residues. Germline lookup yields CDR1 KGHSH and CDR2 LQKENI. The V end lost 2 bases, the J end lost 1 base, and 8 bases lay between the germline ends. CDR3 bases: TGTGCCAGCTCACCATCTGGGGGTAACTATGGCTACACCTTC. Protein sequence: CASSPSGGNYGYTF.

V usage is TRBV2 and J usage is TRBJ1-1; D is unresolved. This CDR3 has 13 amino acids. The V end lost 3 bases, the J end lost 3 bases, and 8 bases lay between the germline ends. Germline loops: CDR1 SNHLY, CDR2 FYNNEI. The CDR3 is CASSDYRHTEAFF. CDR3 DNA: TGTGCCAGCAGTGACTACAGACACACTGAAGCTTTCTTT.

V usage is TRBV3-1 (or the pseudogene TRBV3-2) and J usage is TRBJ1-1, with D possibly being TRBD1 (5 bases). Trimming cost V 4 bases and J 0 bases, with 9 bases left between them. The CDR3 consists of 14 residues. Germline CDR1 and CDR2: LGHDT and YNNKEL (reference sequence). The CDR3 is CASSLGRLNTEAFF. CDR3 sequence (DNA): TGTGCCAGCAGCCTGGGACGGCTGAACACTGAAGCTTTCTTT.

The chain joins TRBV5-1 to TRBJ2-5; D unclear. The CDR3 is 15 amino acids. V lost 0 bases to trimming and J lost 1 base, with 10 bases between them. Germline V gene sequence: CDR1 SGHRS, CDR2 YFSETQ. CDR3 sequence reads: CASSLVPPPQETQYF. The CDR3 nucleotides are TGCGCCAGCAGCTTGGTCCCCCCACCCCAAGAGACCCAGTACTTC.

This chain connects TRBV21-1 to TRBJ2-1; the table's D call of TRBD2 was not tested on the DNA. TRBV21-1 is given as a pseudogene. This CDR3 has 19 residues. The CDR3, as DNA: TGTGCCAGCAGCAAAGGCCCCTGGACTAGCGGGGGCCTTTACAATGAGCAGTTCTTC. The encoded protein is CASSKGPWTSGGLYNEQFF.

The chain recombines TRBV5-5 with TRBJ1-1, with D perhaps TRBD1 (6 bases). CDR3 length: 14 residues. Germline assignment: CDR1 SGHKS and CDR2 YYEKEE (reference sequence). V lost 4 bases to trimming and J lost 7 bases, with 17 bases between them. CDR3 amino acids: CASSKVPGDLEAFF. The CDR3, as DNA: TGTGCCAGCAGCAAGGTCCCAGGGGACCTTGAAGCTTTCTTT.

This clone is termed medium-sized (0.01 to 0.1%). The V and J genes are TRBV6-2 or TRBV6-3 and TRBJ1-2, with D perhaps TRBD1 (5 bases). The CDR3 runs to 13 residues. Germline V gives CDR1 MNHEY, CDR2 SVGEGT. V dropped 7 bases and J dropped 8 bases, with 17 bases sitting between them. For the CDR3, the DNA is TGTGCCAGCATCCCGCGGGGCTCGGTGGGCTACACCTTC. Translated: CASIPRGSVGYTF.

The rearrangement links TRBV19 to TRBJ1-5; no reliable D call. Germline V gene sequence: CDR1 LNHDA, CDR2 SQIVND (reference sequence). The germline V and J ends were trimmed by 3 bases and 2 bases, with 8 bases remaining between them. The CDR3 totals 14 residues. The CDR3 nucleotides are TGTGCCAGTAGTATTGGTTGGGGCAATCAGCCCCAGCATTTT. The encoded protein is CASSIGWGNQPQHF.

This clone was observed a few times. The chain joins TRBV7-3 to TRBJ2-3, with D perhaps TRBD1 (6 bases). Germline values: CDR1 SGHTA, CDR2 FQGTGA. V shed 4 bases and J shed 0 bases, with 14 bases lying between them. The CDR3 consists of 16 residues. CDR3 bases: TGTGCCAGCAGCTCTCAGGGGCTGGCTAGCACAGATACGCAGTATTTT. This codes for CASSSQGLASTDTQYF.

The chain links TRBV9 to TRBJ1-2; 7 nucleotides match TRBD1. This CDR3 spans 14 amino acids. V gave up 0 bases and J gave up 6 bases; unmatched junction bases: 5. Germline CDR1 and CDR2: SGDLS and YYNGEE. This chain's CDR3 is CASSVGRGRDGYTF. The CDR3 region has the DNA TGTGCCAGCAGCGTAGGGAGGGGGCGAGATGGCTACACCTTC. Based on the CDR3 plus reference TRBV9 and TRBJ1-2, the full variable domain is DSGVTQTPKHLITATGQRVTLRCSPRSGDLSVYWYQQSLDQGLQFLIQYYNGEERAKGNILERFSAQQFPDLHSELNLSSLELGDSALYFCASSVGRGRDGYTFGSGTRLTVV.

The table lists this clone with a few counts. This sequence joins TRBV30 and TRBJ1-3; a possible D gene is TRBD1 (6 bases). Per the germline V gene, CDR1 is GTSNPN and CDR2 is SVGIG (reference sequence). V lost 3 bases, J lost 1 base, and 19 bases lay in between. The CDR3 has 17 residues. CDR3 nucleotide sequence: TGTGCCTGGAGGAAGGGGACAAAAGGACAATCTGGAAACACCATATATTTT. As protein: CAWRKGTKGQSGNTIYF.

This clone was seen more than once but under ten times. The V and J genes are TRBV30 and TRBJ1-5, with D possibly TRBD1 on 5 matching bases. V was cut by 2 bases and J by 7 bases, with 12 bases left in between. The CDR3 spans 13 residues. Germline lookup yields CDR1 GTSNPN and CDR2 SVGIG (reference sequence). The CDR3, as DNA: TGTGCCTGGAGTCTAGGGGATTTCCAGCCCCAGCATTTT. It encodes CAWSLGDFQPQHF.

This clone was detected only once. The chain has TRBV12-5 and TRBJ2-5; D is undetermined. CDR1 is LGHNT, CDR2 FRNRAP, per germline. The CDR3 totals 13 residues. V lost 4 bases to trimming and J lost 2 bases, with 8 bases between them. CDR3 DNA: TGTGCTAGTGGTTACGACAATCAAGAGACCCAGTACTTC. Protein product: CASGYDNQETQYF.

Here the CDR3 DNA reads TGTGCCAGCTCACCAAGGCTTACGGATTCACCCCTCCACTTT. Its protein product is CASSPRLTDSPLHF. The chain employs TRBV18 and TRBJ1-6; D remains unclear. V gave up 2 bases and J gave up 8 bases, with 10 bases separating them. Per the germline V gene, CDR1 is KGHSH and CDR2 is LQKENI. The CDR3 extends over 14 amino acids. The entire variable domain, with the rest obtained from reference TRBV18 and TRBJ1-6, is as follows: NAGVMQNPRHLVRRRGQEARLRCSPMKGHSHVYWYRQLPEEGLKFMVYLQKENIIDESGMPKERFSAEFPKEGPSILRIQQVVRGDSAAYFCASSPRLTDSPLHFGNGTRLTVT.

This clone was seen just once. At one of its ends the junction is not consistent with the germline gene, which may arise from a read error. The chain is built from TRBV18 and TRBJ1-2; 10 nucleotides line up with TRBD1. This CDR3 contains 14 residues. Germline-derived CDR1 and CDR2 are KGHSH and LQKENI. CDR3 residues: CANSLAGQGSGYTF. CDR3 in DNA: TGTGCCAACTCACTGGCGGGACAGGGGAGCGGCTACACCTTC.

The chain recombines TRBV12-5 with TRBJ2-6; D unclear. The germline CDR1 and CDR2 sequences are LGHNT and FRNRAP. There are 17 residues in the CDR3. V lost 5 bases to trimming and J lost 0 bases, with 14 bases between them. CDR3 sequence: CASGPPNRDSGANVLTF. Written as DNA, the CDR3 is TGTGCTAGTGGTCCCCCCAATAGGGACTCTGGGGCCAACGTCCTGACTTTC.

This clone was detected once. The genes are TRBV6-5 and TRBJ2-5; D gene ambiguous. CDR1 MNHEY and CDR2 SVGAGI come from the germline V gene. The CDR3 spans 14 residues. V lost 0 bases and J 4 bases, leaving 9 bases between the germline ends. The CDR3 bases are TGTGCCAGCAGTTACTCGAGATCCGCAGAGACCCAGTACTTC. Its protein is CASSYSRSAETQYF.

CDR3 sequence: CASSQETGSKALHF. CDR3 in DNA: TGTGCCAGCAGCCAAGAGACAGGGAGCAAGGCCCTCCACTTT. The chain recombines TRBV4-2 with TRBJ1-6; TRBD1 matches 7 bases. Germline CDR1 reads LGHNA; CDR2 reads YNFKEQ. V shed 0 bases, J shed 14 bases, and the junction held 7 bases outside the gene matches. The CDR3 loop spans 14 amino acids.

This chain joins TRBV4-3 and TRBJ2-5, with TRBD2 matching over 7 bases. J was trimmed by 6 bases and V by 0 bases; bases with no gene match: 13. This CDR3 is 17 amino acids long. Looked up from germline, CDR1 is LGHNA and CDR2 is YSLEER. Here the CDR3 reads CASSQDESGQGGKTQYF. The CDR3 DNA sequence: TGCGCCAGCAGCCAAGACGAGTCGGGCCAGGGAGGGAAGACCCAGTACTTC.

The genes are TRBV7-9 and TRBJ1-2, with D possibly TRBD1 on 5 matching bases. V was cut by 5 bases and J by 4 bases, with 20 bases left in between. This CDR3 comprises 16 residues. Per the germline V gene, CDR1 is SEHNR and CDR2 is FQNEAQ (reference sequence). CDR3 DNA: TGTGCCAGCAGCCTGCCGGCTCAGGGAGCTCCCTATGGCTACACCTTC. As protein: CASSLPAQGAPYGYTF. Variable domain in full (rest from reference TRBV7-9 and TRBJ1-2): DTGVSQNPRHKITKRGQNVTFRCDPISEHNRLYWYRQTLGQGPEFLTYFQNEAQLEKSRLLSDRFSAERPKGSFSTLEIQRTEQGDSAMYLCASSLPAQGAPYGYTFGSGTRLTVV.

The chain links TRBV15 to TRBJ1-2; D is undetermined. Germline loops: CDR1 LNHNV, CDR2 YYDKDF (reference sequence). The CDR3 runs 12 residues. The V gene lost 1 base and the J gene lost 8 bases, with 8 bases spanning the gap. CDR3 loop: CATSRGREGYTF. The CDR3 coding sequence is TGTGCCACCAGCAGAGGGCGGGAGGGCTACACCTTC.

The CDR3 is CASSLPSGPPSYNEQFF. The CDR3, as DNA: TGCGCCAGCAGCTTGCCTAGTGGGCCCCCTTCCTACAATGAGCAGTTCTTC. This chain connects TRBV5-1 to TRBJ2-1; no clear D. The ends were cut back, 1 base at V and 1 base at J, with 15 bases in the middle. CDR1 and CDR2 (germline): SGHRS, YFSETQ. The CDR3 sequence is 17 residues long.